The 27 T cell receptor beta chains below come from one sample, sequenced in a study of control samples from healthy donors and cancer patients. Sequencing was performed with immunoSEQ multiplex PCR; in TCRdb, only in-frame clones are kept and a portion is missing. The sample yields almost 90,000 clones, about 84% seen once. Sequenced input: blood. These receptors were collected from a woman between 35 and 50 years old in good health.

CDR3 region: CASSLSGLAVNTGELFF. The CDR3 region has the DNA TGTGCCAGCAGTTTATCGGGACTAGCGGTTAACACCGGGGAGCTGTTTTTT. The chain joins TRBV27 to TRBJ2-2; 11 bases map to TRBD2. Trimming at V came to 0 bases and at J to 2 bases, leaving 2 bases not matched to a gene. There are 17 residues in the CDR3. The V gene's germline CDR1 is MNHEY and CDR2 SMNVEV (reference sequence).

V gene TRBV19 combines with J gene TRBJ1-1, with TRBD1 as a possible D gene (6 bases). Germline V CDR1 and CDR2: LNHDA, SQIVND (reference sequence). The CDR3 totals 15 residues. V was shortened by 6 bases and J by 5 bases, with 19 bases between the two germline ends. The DNA for the CDR3 is TGTGCCAGTAGATTTTTGATGACAGGCGGAACTGAAGCTTTCTTT. Encoded protein: CASRFLMTGGTEAFF.

The CDR3 sequence is CASSQGPTDGGYGYTF. CDR3 nucleotides: TGTGCCAGCAGCCAAGGTCCCACCGATGGAGGCTATGGCTACACCTTC. V and J are TRBV3-1 (or the pseudogene TRBV3-2) and TRBJ1-2, with D unclear. Trimming removed 1 base from V and 4 bases from J, with 16 bases in between. CDR3 length: 16 amino acids. Germline lookup yields CDR1 LGHDT and CDR2 YNNKEL (reference sequence).

The chain joins TRBV4-1 to TRBJ1-3; 7 nucleotides match TRBD1. The ends lost 1 base at V and 4 bases at J; junction bases unmatched: 4. The CDR3 extends over 15 amino acids. CDR1 MGHRA and CDR2 YSYEKL come from the germline V gene. Written as DNA, the CDR3 is TGCGCCAGCAGCCAAGTTGGGGGACAGGGAAACACCATATATTTT. Its protein product is CASSQVGGQGNTIYF.

This clone was detected only a few times. The CDR3 coding sequence is TGTGCCAGCAGCTTAGGCAGGGTGTACGAGCAGTACTTC. Its protein product is CASSLGRVYEQYF. J is TRBJ2-7 and V is TRBV7-2; TRBD1 is a possible D gene (5 bases). The CDR3 sequence is 13 residues long. Between the trimmed V and J ends, which lost 1 base and 4 bases, there was a span of 8 bases. Looked up from germline, CDR1 is SGHTA and CDR2 is FQGNSA.

V is TRBV4-1 and J is TRBJ1-3, with a tentative D call TRBD1 (5 bases). CDR1 and CDR2 from the germline V gene are MGHRA and YSYEKL. CDR3 size: 16 residues. The V end lost 0 bases, the J end lost 0 bases, and 9 bases lay between the germline ends. The CDR3 loop is CASSQDKGYSGNTIYF. DNA for the CDR3: TGCGCCAGCAGCCAAGATAAGGGGTACTCTGGAAACACCATATATTTT.

The sample holds a few counts of this clone. The chain is built from TRBV5-1 and TRBJ2-7; 9 bases fit TRBD1. Germline V gives CDR1 SGHRS, CDR2 YFSETQ. The CDR3 length is 15 residues. The ends lost 2 bases at V and 5 bases at J; junction bases unmatched: 8. The CDR3 region is CASSLRGQGLDEQYF. CDR3 bases: TGCGCCAGCAGCTTAAGGGGACAGGGACTCGACGAGCAGTACTTC.

The V and J genes are TRBV7-8 and TRBJ1-4; unclear D gene. The V end lost 2 bases, the J end lost 8 bases, and 12 bases lay between the germline ends. CDR1 and CDR2 (germline): SGHVS, FQNEAQ. The CDR3 length is 14 residues. In nucleotides, the CDR3 is TGTGCCAGCAGCTTAAGAGGGAATTGGGAAAAACTGTTTTTT. It is translated as CASSLRGNWEKLFF.

This chain links TRBV4-1 with TRBJ1-2, with D perhaps TRBD1 (6 bases). Trimming pared 0 bases from V and 8 bases from J, leaving 10 bases between. Germline CDR1 is MGHRA and CDR2 is YSYEKL. This CDR3 is built from 13 residues. CDR3 coding DNA: TGCGCCAGCAGCCAAGATCCCAGGGGAGGCTACACCTTC. Encoded protein: CASSQDPRGGYTF.

The CDR3 loop is CASSLKGEKLFF. DNA of the CDR3: TGCGCCAGCAGCTTGAAGGGTGAAAAACTGTTTTTT. The chain joins TRBV5-1 to TRBJ1-4; D uncertain. The CDR3 consists of 12 residues. CDR1 and CDR2 (germline): SGHRS, YFSETQ. V gave up 1 base and J gave up 7 bases, with 5 bases separating them.

This clone was seen only once. This chain connects TRBV27 to TRBJ1-6; no definite D call. CDR3 length: 13 residues. Looked up from germline, CDR1 is MNHEY and CDR2 is SMNVEV (reference sequence). V dropped 6 bases and J dropped 6 bases, with 9 bases sitting between them. Here the CDR3 reads CASRIFGNSPLHF. As DNA, the CDR3 is TGTGCCAGCAGAATATTCGGTAATTCACCCCTCCACTTT.

In DNA form, the CDR3 reads TGTGCCACCAGTGATTCCTCGACAGGCTGGAACACTGAAGCTTTCTTT. Encoded protein: CATSDSSTGWNTEAFF. The chain employs TRBV24-1 and TRBJ1-1, with TRBD1 as a possible D gene (6 bases). Trimming took 2 bases from V and 1 from J, leaving 13 bases between them. The length of the CDR3 is 16 residues. Germline V CDR1 and CDR2: KGHDR, SFDVKD.

In this sample, this clone turned up once. The chain is built from TRBV20-1 and TRBJ1-1; D gene uncertain. V lost 8 bases and J 2 bases, leaving 9 bases between the germline ends. The CDR3 sequence is 11 residues long. Germline-derived CDR1 and CDR2 are DFQATT and SNEGSKA (reference sequence). DNA for the CDR3: TGCAGTCTTGTCCCTAACACTGAAGCTTTCTTT. Translated: CSLVPNTEAFF.

The chain joins TRBV6-2 or TRBV6-3 to TRBJ2-7, with 8 bases identical to TRBD2. Trimming removed 2 bases from V and 8 bases from J; junction bases left unmatched: 11. The germline CDR1 and CDR2 sequences are MNHEY and SVGEGT. The CDR3 covers 15 residues. CDR3 DNA: TGTGCCAGCAGTTACGAGTCAGCGGGAGTTAGGAAGCAGTACTTC. Translated, it gives CASSYESAGVRKQYF.

The chain uses TRBV4-1 and TRBJ1-6; 7 bases align to TRBD1. Looked up from germline, CDR1 is MGHRA and CDR2 is YSYEKL. Losses at the gene ends were 1 base for V and 7 bases for J; bases not matched to a gene: 4. This CDR3 is built from 15 residues. CDR3 DNA: TGCGCCAGCAGCCAAGCGGGGACAGAGAATTCACCCCTCCACTTT. Amino acid sequence: CASSQAGTENSPLHF.

The rearrangement links TRBV7-2 to TRBJ2-7; 7 nucleotides line up with TRBD2. The CDR3 covers 16 residues. Losses at the gene ends were 4 bases for V and 0 bases for J; bases not matched to a gene: 9. Germline V CDR1 and CDR2: SGHTA, FQGNSA. This CDR3 is CASSSFRAGSSYEQYF. CDR3 sequence (DNA): TGTGCCAGCAGCTCGTTTCGAGCGGGGTCCTCCTACGAGCAGTACTTC.

The CDR3 DNA reads TGTGCCAGCACCGCCGCGGGGGAAGCTTTCTTT. Its protein product is CASTAAGEAFF. V gene TRBV7-9 combines with J gene TRBJ1-1; unclear D gene. The CDR3 runs to 11 residues. The germline V and J ends were trimmed by 7 bases and 8 bases, with 11 bases remaining between them. The V gene's germline CDR1 is SEHNR and CDR2 FQNEAQ (reference sequence).

CDR3 loop: CASSLAPGELFF. The CDR3 DNA reads TGTGCCAGCAGCTTAGCCCCCGGGGAGCTGTTTTTT. V gene TRBV7-2 combines with J gene TRBJ2-2, with unresolved D. The CDR3 consists of 12 residues. Trimming shortened V by 0 bases and J by 6 bases, and 2 bases separated the two germline ends. The germline CDR1 and CDR2 sequences are SGHTA and FQGNSA.

This chain joins TRBV4-1 and TRBJ2-2; D is unresolved. Deletions cut 5 bases from V and 6 bases from J, with 16 bases between. The CDR3 is made up of 15 amino acids. The V gene's germline CDR1 is MGHRA and CDR2 YSYEKL. CDR3 protein: CASSDRVFKAGELFF. The CDR3 nucleotides read TGCGCCAGCAGCGACCGGGTTTTTAAAGCCGGGGAGCTGTTTTTT.

The rearrangement uses TRBV3-1 (or the pseudogene TRBV3-2) and TRBJ2-1; 9 bases line up with TRBD1. V trimming: 2 bases; J trimming: 2 bases; junction bases outside the gene matches: 16. Germline lookup yields CDR1 LGHDT and CDR2 YNNKEL (reference sequence). The CDR3 covers 20 residues. Here the CDR3 reads CASSQSVGDRECRPYNEQFF. CDR3 nucleotides: TGTGCCAGCAGCCAAAGCGTGGGGGACAGGGAATGCCGACCCTACAATGAGCAGTTCTTC.

This rearrangement joins TRBV5-4 to TRBJ2-5; no clear D gene. The V and J ends lost 4 bases and 1 base respectively, with 8 bases between them. Germline-derived CDR1 and CDR2 are SGHNT and YYREEE (reference sequence). The CDR3 is 13 residues long. CDR3 bases: TGTGCCAGCAGCCCGGCGGTCCAAGAGACCCAGTACTTC. Translated, it gives CASSPAVQETQYF. Drawing the rest from reference TRBV5-4 and TRBJ2-5, the complete variable domain is ETGVTQSPTHLIKTRGQQVTLRCSSQSGHNTVSWYQQALGQGPQFIFQYYREEENGRGNFPPRFSGLQFPNYSSELNVNALELDDSALYLCASSPAVQETQYFGPGTRLLVL.

The chain combines TRBV3-1 (or the pseudogene TRBV3-2) with TRBJ1-1, with 7 bases fitting TRBD1. V trimming: 4 bases; J trimming: 5 bases; junction bases outside the gene matches: 10. The germline CDR1 and CDR2 sequences are LGHDT and YNNKEL (reference sequence). This CDR3 comprises 15 residues. CDR3 residues: CASSPREGANTEAFF. The DNA of the CDR3 is TGTGCCAGCAGCCCCCGAGAGGGGGCAAATACTGAAGCTTTCTTT.

The chain combines TRBV5-4 with TRBJ2-3, with TRBD1 identical over 7 bases. Trimming cost V 3 bases and J 5 bases; bases outside gene matches: 6. The CDR3 loop spans 14 amino acids. Germline V gene sequence: CDR1 SGHNT, CDR2 YYREEE (reference sequence). The CDR3 coding sequence is TGTGCCAGCAGCTCGGGACAGCTTGTAGATACGCAGTATTTT. This encodes CASSSGQLVDTQYF.

The table lists this clone with a count of one. V and J are TRBV19 and TRBJ2-2; perhaps TRBD2 as D (5 bases). Trimming cost V 1 base and J 4 bases, with 10 bases left between them. CDR1 and CDR2 from the germline V gene are LNHDA and SQIVND (reference sequence). The CDR3 covers 15 residues. The CDR3 DNA reads TGTGCCAGTAGTATAGCGAGGGCGGGCACCGGGGAGCTGTTTTTT. Its translation is CASSIARAGTGELFF.

This chain uses TRBV12-3 or TRBV12-4 with TRBJ1-1; D unclear. Trimming cost V 5 bases and J 0 bases, with 7 bases left between them. The CDR3 is 13 residues long. The CDR3 here is CASSGLLNTEAFF. The CDR3 DNA sequence: TGTGCCAGCAGTGGACTTTTGAACACTGAAGCTTTCTTT.

The chain has TRBV7-2 and TRBJ1-2; D ambiguous. Trimming removed 5 bases from V and 4 bases from J, with 11 bases in between. The CDR3 loop spans 13 amino acids. Germline assignment: CDR1 SGHTA and CDR2 FQGNSA. CDR3 nucleotide sequence: TGTGCCAGCAGCGTAGATAGGGTCTATGGCTACACCTTC. It specifies CASSVDRVYGYTF.

This clone was counted a few times. The chain is built from TRBV6-6 and TRBJ1-5, with 7 bases that match TRBD1. CDR3 length: 15 residues. J gave up 7 bases and V 8 bases, and 14 bases lay outside the gene matches. CDR1 and CDR2 (germline): MNHNY, SVGAGI (reference sequence). The CDR3 here is CASSDGQVPGQPQHF. The CDR3, as DNA: TGTGCCAGCTCTGACGGACAGGTTCCGGGGCAGCCCCAGCATTTT.